A single TCR beta chain is shown here with its context. This clonotype appeared a few times. Its cognate antigen has yet to be identified. The input lacks base qualities; no much larger clone sits a single base away. TCR cDNA was synthesized by 5'RACE template switching, which introduced a universal primer site and unique molecular identifiers. cDNA synthesis was primed from both the TCR alpha and TCR beta constant segments. Two PCR steps were used to amplify libraries, with sample barcodes and sequencing adapters being added in the second step. Sequencing of the libraries was done on either Illumina HiSeq 2500 (2x100 bp) or NovaSeq (2x150 bp). The authors' pipeline ran thus. MIGEC was used to demultiplex reads and collapse the reads into UMI consensus sequences, and MiXCR was used for V(D)J alignment. Vaccine-responding clonotypes were identified with edgeR using replicate PBMC samples, with FDR below 0.01 and a log2 fold change above 5 up to day 15 being required. Each bulk clonotype was labeled CD4 or CD8 based on which sequenced repertoire, CD4 or CD8, contained the clonotype at higher abundance. TCRdb reran the public reads through fastp at Q25 and MiXCR, keeping productive beta chains. When rows share a CDR3 protein, they turn into one entry using the most common DNA and genes. The V and J calls were determined by TCRdb, not by the authors. The sample records 300,000 to 400,000 distinct CDR3 sequences, around 8.1% of which are singletons. Approximately 15% of the sample lies in the top ten.

The CDR1 and CDR2 encoded by the germline V gene (reference sequence) are SGHKS and YYEKEE. The CDR3 holds 17 amino acids from the cysteine to the phenylalanine. The retained sequence is limited to the CDR3, 51 bases, with the frame set at the first base. V and J lose 3 bases and 3 bases, and a span of 19 bases separates them. The data stem from a study of T cells after yellow fever vaccination (dated by TCRdb to the late 2010s). About the full investigation: The SMART-Seq v4 Ultra Low Input RNA kit was used to prepare libraries from fractions with low cell numbers. To follow T-cell clones before and after primary and booster YFV17D yellow fever vaccination, bulk TCR alpha and beta repertoires were sequenced over time. Two healthy male donors made up the cohort, one aged 18 to 29 years and the other aged 30 to 39 years. Blood samples were taken at several timepoints before and after primary and secondary immunization, and bulk PBMC replicates and cell subsets were isolated.

What the authors observed across the whole study: The study included only two donors, which limits how far the findings can be generalized. Most clones expanded after primary vaccination were re-detected after the booster (about 96% of CD4 and around nine tenths of CD8), suggesting broad memory maintenance. Compared with the primary T-cell response, the secondary T-cell response was weaker but faster, peaking on day 5 rather than day 15. A small fraction of clonotypes appeared in both the CD4 and CD8 compartments, likely as a result of convergent recombination. FACS-sorted repertoires could contain abundant contaminating clonotypes from the bulk population, so computational filtering was required.

Interpreted using the paper, the treatment or condition label stands for: live attenuated yellow fever vaccine strain. At each blood-draw timepoint, two biological replicates of bulk PBMCs were obtained. A standard Ficoll-Paque protocol was used to isolate PBMCs from peripheral blood. TriZol was used to extract RNA from bulk PBMCs, CD4 and CD8 fractions, and dextramer-positive and dextramer-negative fractions. Recombination connected TRBV5-5 to TRBJ1-5; no D gene can be assigned with confidence. This sequence originates from a man aged 18 to 35 who received the YFV17D yellow fever vaccine. The sequences come from PBMCs, collected around 45 days after the first yellow fever vaccination. The CDR3: CASSSMGSWSFNQPQHF. The DNA sequence is given as TGTGCCAGCAGCTCCATGGGTTCCTGGAGCTTCAATCAGCCCCAGCATTTT.